The clone carrying this T cell receptor beta chain was observed at least ten times. The antigen remains undetermined. The source of the sample is a study of beta chain features in type 1 diabetes. At the level of the study: Sorted cells, some 110 million in number, were examined across all samples. Study findings and constraints: VDJ junctions in type 1 diabetes patients carried more deletions and fewer insertions. TCRB CDR3 length was moderately but significantly reduced in all four CD4+ subsets of Type 1 diabetes patients. A possible short-template PCR bias applies equally to patients and controls.

Reverse transcribing all isolated RNA meant expressed TCRB transcripts were sequenced. Clones were read by immunoSEQ multiplex PCR, and TCRdb kept only the in-frame ones, dropping some. The sample has some 350,000 clones; around a tenth are singletons. Isolation of CD4+ naive, central memory, regulatory and stem cell-like memory cells was achieved by sorting via CD45RO/CCR7/CD25/CD127/CD95/CD27. Trimming stripped 7 bases from V and 1 base from J, with 11 bases between. Looked up from germline, CDR1 is MNHNY and CDR2 is SVGAGI (reference sequence). The CDR3 contains 14 residues. Sequenced sample: central memory CD4+ T cells from blood. The receptor was derived from a man in his thirties or forties with type 1 diabetes. This sequence joins TRBV6-6 and TRBJ1-5; a possible D gene is TRBD1 (6 bases). The CDR3 protein is CASIQGLSNQPQHF. In DNA, the CDR3 is TGTGCCAGCATACAGGGTCTCAGCAATCAGCCCCAGCATTTT.